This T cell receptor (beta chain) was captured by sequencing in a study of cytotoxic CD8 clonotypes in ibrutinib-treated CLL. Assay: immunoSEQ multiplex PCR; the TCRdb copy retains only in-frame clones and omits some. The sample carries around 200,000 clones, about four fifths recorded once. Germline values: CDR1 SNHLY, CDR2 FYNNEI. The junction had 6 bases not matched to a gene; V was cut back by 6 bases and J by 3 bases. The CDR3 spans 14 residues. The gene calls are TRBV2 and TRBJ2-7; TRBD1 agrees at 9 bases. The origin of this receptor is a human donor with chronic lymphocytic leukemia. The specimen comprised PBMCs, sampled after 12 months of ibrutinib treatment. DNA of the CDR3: TGTGCCAGCAGGAGCGGGACAGGGTACTACGAGCAGTACTTC. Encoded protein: CASRSGTGYYEQYF.